Sequencing of this TCR beta chain was carried out in a study of T cells in Graves' hyperthyroidism and ophthalmopathy. There are many counts of this clonotype. RNA transcripts provided the source from which TCR beta CDR3 regions were amplified. HTBI primers drove first-round RT-PCR of the TCR CDR3. TCRdb redid the calling of the multiplex PCR reads with MiXCR, one entry per CDR3 protein. Altogether 660,000 or so distinct CDR3 sequences are present, less than 25% being singletons, with the ten largest covering 34%. Sequencing was carried out using blood. The sequence derives from a man aged 25-45 years with Graves' ophthalmopathy.

The CDR3 DNA sequence: TGCAGTGCTATTACTAGCGGGAGCCTCCCCTACAATGAGCAGTTCTTC. This codes for CSAITSGSLPYNEQFF. The chain has TRBV20-1 and TRBJ2-1, with 11 positions matching TRBD2. Germline lookup yields CDR1 DFQATT and CDR2 SNEGSKA (reference sequence). After removal of 4 bases from V and 2 bases from J, the junction contained 7 bases not matched to a gene. The CDR3 runs to 16 residues.